The 22 T cell receptor beta chains reported below all come from one sample, sequenced in a study of technical replicates of blood from several donors. Sequencing used immunoSEQ multiplex PCR; TCRdb keeps in-frame clones, though not all of them. The sample includes roughly 92,000 clones, 85% to 95% of them seen just once. The sequenced sample was T cells isolated from PBMCs. The source of these receptors is a human donor in good health.

In DNA, the CDR3 is TGCGCCAGCAGCGATACGGGAGGTACGATCAATGAGCAGTTCTTC. This sequence encodes CASSDTGGTINEQFF. V gene TRBV10-1 combines with J gene TRBJ2-1, with TRBD2 identical over 7 bases. The junction had 11 bases not matched to a gene; V was cut back by 6 bases and J by 6 bases. Germline V CDR1 and CDR2: WNHNN, SYGVQD (reference sequence). The CDR3 is 15 amino acids.

This clone was picked up one time. The gene calls are TRBV29-1 and TRBJ1-2; D perhaps matches TRBD1 (5 bases). Germline CDR1 reads SQVTM; CDR2 reads ANQGSEA. V was shortened by 3 bases and J by 7 bases, with 15 bases between the two germline ends. This CDR3 contains 13 residues. In nucleotides, the CDR3 is TGCAGCGTTGAGGGGCAGGGCAGGGCTGGCTACACCTTC. This codes for CSVEGQGRAGYTF. Full variable domain (remainder filled in from reference TRBV29-1 and TRBJ1-2): SAVISQKPSRDICQRGTSLTIQCQVDSQVTMMFWYRQQPGQSLTLIATANQGSEATYESGFVIDKFPISRPNLTFSTLTVSNMSPEDSSIYLCSVEGQGRAGYTFGSGTRLTVV.

The V gene is TRBV19, the J gene TRBJ2-4, with D perhaps matching TRBD1 (6 bases). CDR1 and CDR2 from the germline V gene are LNHDA and SQIVND (reference sequence). This CDR3 has 14 residues. V was clipped by 4 bases and J by 4 bases, with 11 bases between them. CDR3 nucleotide sequence: TGTGCCAGTAGTAAACAGGGTGATAAAAACATTCAGTACTTC. Translating gives CASSKQGDKNIQYF.

The rearrangement joins TRBV5-1 to TRBJ2-2; 12 nucleotides align to TRBD2. Trimming took 4 bases from V and 7 from J; bases not matched to a gene: 8. The CDR3 totals 16 residues. Germline V lookup: CDR1 SGHRS, CDR2 YFSETQ. The CDR3 sequence: CASSGRLAGAGGELFF. CDR3 DNA sequence: TGCGCCAGCAGCGGTAGACTAGCGGGAGCGGGCGGGGAGCTGTTTTTT.

For this clone: In the same sample, other DNA sequences code for this CDR3. The genes are TRBV30 and TRBJ2-5; D is perhaps TRBD2 (5 bases). CDR1 is GTSNPN and CDR2 is SVGIG in the germline V gene (reference sequence). The CDR3 has 12 amino acids. Trimming stripped 2 bases from V and 2 bases from J, with 6 bases between. As DNA, the CDR3 is TGTGCCTGGAGTCGGGGACAAGAGACCCAGTACTTC. As protein: CAWSRGQETQYF.

The V gene is TRBV5-4, the J gene TRBJ2-3, with TRBD2 matching 9 bases. Germline V gene sequence: CDR1 SGHNT, CDR2 YYREEE (reference sequence). The CDR3 spans 15 residues. The ends lost 4 bases at V and 5 bases at J; junction bases unmatched: 8. CDR3 bases: TGTGCCAGCAGCCGGGGGCGGGAGGGGGGAGATACGCAGTATTTT. This encodes CASSRGREGGDTQYF.

The V and J genes are TRBV7-9 and TRBJ1-2; D possibly corresponds to TRBD1 (6 bases). The ends were cut back, 2 bases at V and 5 bases at J, with 15 bases in the middle. This CDR3 has 15 residues. Germline CDR1 and CDR2: SEHNR and FQNEAQ (reference sequence). The CDR3 region has the DNA TGTGCCAGCAGCTTAAGACAGGCTACAACTTATGGCTACACCTTC. This encodes CASSLRQATTYGYTF.

The chain joins TRBV7-2 to TRBJ2-3; weak D call: TRBD2 (5 bases). The V and J ends lost 1 base and 3 bases respectively, with 11 bases between them. This CDR3 comprises 15 residues. Germline assignment: CDR1 SGHTA and CDR2 FQGNSA. The CDR3 protein is CASSLVGRVTDTQYF. The DNA of the CDR3 is TGTGCCAGCAGCTTAGTAGGGCGGGTAACAGATACGCAGTATTTT.

V is TRBV7-9 and J is TRBJ2-3; 16 bases line up with TRBD2. V shed 5 bases and J 3 bases; nucleotides not matched to a gene: 11. The CDR3 runs to 19 residues. Looked up from germline, CDR1 is SEHNR and CDR2 is FQNEAQ (reference sequence). The CDR3 sequence is CASSPGLAGGNYITDTQYF. Written as DNA, the CDR3 is TGTGCCAGCAGCCCGGGACTAGCGGGAGGGAACTATATAACAGATACGCAGTATTTT.

This clone was detected once. The V call is TRBV9, the J call TRBJ1-2; D unresolved. The CDR3 runs to 15 residues. V lost 1 base to trimming and J lost 4 bases, with 14 bases between them. From germline, CDR1 is SGDLS and CDR2 YYNGEE. CDR3 nucleotide sequence: TGTGCCAGCAGCGTACTTATGGGCCAGAGCTATGGCTACACCTTC. Translated: CASSVLMGQSYGYTF.

This clone is a singleton in its sample. The V call is TRBV6-4, the J call TRBJ1-1; D is uncertain. With 7 bases removed from V and 1 base from J, the gap between germline ends came to 13 bases. The CDR3 is 14 residues long. CDR1 is MRHNA, CDR2 SNTAGT, per germline. CDR3 bases: TGTGCCAGCAAGGTAGAAGGAGGGAACACTGAAGCTTTCTTT. Translation gives CASKVEGGNTEAFF.

The chain has TRBV9 and TRBJ2-3; 8 nucleotides align to TRBD2. V gave up 6 bases and J gave up 0 bases; unmatched junction bases: 9. Germline lookup yields CDR1 SGDLS and CDR2 YYNGEE. This CDR3 spans 16 amino acids. The CDR3 region has the DNA TGTGCCAGCAACCCTAGCGGGCATACTAGCACAGATACGCAGTATTTT. This encodes CASNPSGHTSTDTQYF.

J is TRBJ2-1 and V is TRBV7-8, with 14 nucleotides matching TRBD2. CDR1 and CDR2 (germline): SGHVS, FQNEAQ. The V and J ends lost 4 bases and 7 bases, in that order; junction bases with no gene match: 9. This CDR3 contains 17 residues. The DNA of the CDR3 is TGTGCCAGCAGCTACGTTGAAGGACTAGCGGGAGGTAATGAGCAGTTCTTC. Amino acids: CASSYVEGLAGGNEQFF.

The chain uses TRBV15 and TRBJ2-5; 9 bases line up with TRBD2. V trimming: 3 bases; J trimming: 5 bases; junction bases outside the gene matches: 13. Per germline, CDR1 LNHNV and CDR2 YYDKDF (reference sequence). The CDR3 extends over 17 amino acids. The CDR3 is CATSRTLNIAGEETQYF. The CDR3 region has the DNA TGTGCCACCAGCAGGACCCTAAATATAGCGGGAGAGGAGACCCAGTACTTC.

This clone appeared a single time. This rearrangement joins TRBV29-1 to TRBJ2-1; 10 bases match TRBD2. The germline V gene encodes CDR1 SQVTM and CDR2 ANQGSEA. The CDR3 totals 13 residues. V lost 1 base to trimming and J lost 13 bases; unmatched junction nucleotides: 7. CDR3 nucleotide sequence: TGCAGCGTTGAAGTGGTAACTAGCGGGGAACAGTTCTTC. It specifies CSVEVVTSGEQFF.

The chain employs TRBV15 and TRBJ1-3, with 8 bases aligning to TRBD1. Germline V gene data show CDR1 as LNHNV and CDR2 as YYDKDF (reference sequence). V shed 0 bases, J shed 0 bases, and the junction held 1 base outside the gene matches. CDR3 length equals 16 residues. CDR3 nucleotides: TGTGCCACCAGCAGAGACAGGGGGCCCTCTGGAAACACCATATATTTT. Its protein is CATSRDRGPSGNTIYF.

The J gene is TRBJ2-7, the V gene TRBV27; 9 bases fit TRBD2. V was clipped by 3 bases and J by 7 bases; unmatched bases: 10. The germline gives CDR1 MNHEY, CDR2 SMNVEV (reference sequence). The length of the CDR3 is 15 residues. The CDR3 DNA reads as TGTGCCAGCAGTTTTCAGGCGGGAGGGCCCGGGGAGCAGTACTTC. It encodes CASSFQAGGPGEQYF.

This clone was detected once. V is TRBV18 and J is TRBJ2-7; TRBD2 is a possible D gene (7 bases). The CDR3 has 14 amino acids. V was shortened by 4 bases and J by 1 base, with 11 bases between the two germline ends. The germline V gene has CDR1 KGHSH and CDR2 LQKENI. CDR3 amino acids: CASSRGGSSYEQYF. CDR3 in DNA: TGTGCCAGCTCACGCGGGGGCTCTTCCTACGAGCAGTACTTC.

The chain recombines TRBV2 with TRBJ1-1, with D tentatively TRBD1 (6 bases). CDR1 and CDR2 (germline): SNHLY, FYNNEI. Trimming removed 7 bases from V and 7 bases from J, with 16 bases in between. The CDR3 runs to 13 residues. The CDR3 DNA reads TGTGCCAGCAACAAGATAAGGGGGAATGAAGCTTTCTTT. Its protein is CASNKIRGNEAFF.

The genes are TRBV7-6 and TRBJ2-1; TRBD2 aligns across 9 bases. V trimming: 3 bases; J trimming: 5 bases; junction bases outside the gene matches: 5. Germline assignment: CDR1 SGHVS and CDR2 FNYEAQ. The CDR3 consists of 15 residues. The chain's CDR3 is CASSLTSGDNNEQFF. Written as DNA, the CDR3 is TGTGCCAGCAGCTTGACTAGCGGAGATAACAATGAGCAGTTCTTC.

This rearrangement joins TRBV6-5 to TRBJ1-4, with 7 bases that match TRBD1. The CDR3 is made up of 13 amino acids. From germline, CDR1 is MNHEY and CDR2 SVGAGI. With V trimmed by 5 bases and J by 7 bases, 4 bases remained unmatched. The CDR3 here is CASSKNRGEKLFF. The CDR3 DNA is TGTGCCAGCAGTAAAAACAGGGGTGAAAAACTGTTTTTT.

This chain uses TRBV19 with TRBJ2-7; 7 bases match TRBD1. V shed 10 bases, J shed 3 bases, and the junction held 12 bases outside the gene matches. The length of the CDR3 is 14 residues. Germline lookup yields CDR1 LNHDA and CDR2 SQIVND (reference sequence). In DNA, the CDR3 is TGTGCCACCCGACAGGGCTTCCCCTACTACGAGCAGTACTTC. Its protein is CATRQGFPYYEQYF.